This T cell receptor (beta chain) was recorded in a study of cytomegalovirus exposure and HLA in healthy donors. Study-wide points: Data from an earlier analysis indicated that most TCR beta V segments were productive either about 90% or about 30% of the time.

Concerning this clone itself: Its antigen is unknown.

This PCR relied on a set of 60 Vbeta primers and 13 Jbeta primers. Methods used by the authors: In a later analysis, the count reached 76 million or so unique TCR beta chains, with about 11 million shared. Only in-frame clones appear in the TCRdb table, and some are missing; sequencing was by immunoSEQ multiplex PCR. From that table come the V and J calls and clone size; the DNA was used to work out D and trimming. The table lists 150,000 to 200,000 clones, roughly four fifths of them singletons. The CDR3 covers 15 residues. Germline V gives CDR1 SGHTA, CDR2 FQGNSA. V was pared by 5 bases and J by 10 bases, with 11 bases of the junction left unmatched.

This clonotype was sampled from a man aged 45-65 years in good health and CMV-seronegative. This chain connects TRBV7-2 to TRBJ1-6; 7 bases line up with TRBD1. The specimen was PBMCs. The CDR3: CASSVDRVVSSPLHF. CDR3 nucleotide sequence: TGTGCCAGCAGCGTAGACAGGGTGGTAAGCTCACCCCTCCACTTT.